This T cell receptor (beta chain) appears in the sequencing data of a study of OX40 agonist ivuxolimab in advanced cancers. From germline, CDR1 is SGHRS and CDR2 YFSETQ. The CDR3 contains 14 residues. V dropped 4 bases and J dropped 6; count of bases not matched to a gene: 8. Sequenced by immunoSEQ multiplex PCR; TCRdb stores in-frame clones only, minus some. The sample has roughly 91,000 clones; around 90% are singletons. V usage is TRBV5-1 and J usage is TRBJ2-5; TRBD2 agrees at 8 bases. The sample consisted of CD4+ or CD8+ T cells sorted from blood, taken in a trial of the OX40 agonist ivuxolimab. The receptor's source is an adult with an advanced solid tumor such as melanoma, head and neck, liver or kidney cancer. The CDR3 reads CASSPGGGAQTQYF. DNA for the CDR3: TGCGCCAGCAGCCCGGGGGGGGGCGCGCAGACCCAGTACTTC.